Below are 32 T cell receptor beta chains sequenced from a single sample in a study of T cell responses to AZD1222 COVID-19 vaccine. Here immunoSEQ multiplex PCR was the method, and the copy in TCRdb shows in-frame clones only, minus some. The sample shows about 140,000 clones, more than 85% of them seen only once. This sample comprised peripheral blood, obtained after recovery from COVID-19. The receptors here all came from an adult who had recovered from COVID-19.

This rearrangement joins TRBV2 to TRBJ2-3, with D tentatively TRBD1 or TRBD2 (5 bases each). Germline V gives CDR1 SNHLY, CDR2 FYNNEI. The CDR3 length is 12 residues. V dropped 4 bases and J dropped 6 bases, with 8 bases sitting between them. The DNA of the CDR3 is TGTGCCAGCAGTGGAGGGGAGGATACGCAGTATTTT. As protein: CASSGGEDTQYF.

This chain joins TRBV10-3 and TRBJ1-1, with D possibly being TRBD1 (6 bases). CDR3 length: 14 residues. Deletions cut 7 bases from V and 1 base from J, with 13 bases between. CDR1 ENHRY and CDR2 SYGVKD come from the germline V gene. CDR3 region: CAIKDYRENTEAFF. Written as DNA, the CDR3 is TGTGCCATCAAGGATTACAGGGAGAACACTGAAGCTTTCTTT.

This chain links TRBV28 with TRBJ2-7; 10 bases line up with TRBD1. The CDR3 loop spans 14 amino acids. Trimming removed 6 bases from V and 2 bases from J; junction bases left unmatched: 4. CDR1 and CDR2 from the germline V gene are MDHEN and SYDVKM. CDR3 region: CASRHDRGPYEQYF. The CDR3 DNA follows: TGTGCCAGCAGACATGACAGGGGGCCCTACGAGCAGTACTTC.

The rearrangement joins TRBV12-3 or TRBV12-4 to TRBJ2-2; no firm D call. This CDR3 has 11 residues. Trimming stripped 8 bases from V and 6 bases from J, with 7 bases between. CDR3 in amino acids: CASGHPGELFF. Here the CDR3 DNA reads TGTGCCAGCGGGCACCCCGGGGAGCTGTTTTTT.

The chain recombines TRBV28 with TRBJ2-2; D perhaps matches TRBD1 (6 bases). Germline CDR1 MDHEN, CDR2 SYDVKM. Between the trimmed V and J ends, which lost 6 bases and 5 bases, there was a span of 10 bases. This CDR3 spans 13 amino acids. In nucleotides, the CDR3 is TGTGCCAGCAGGGACAGCTATACCGGGGAGCTGTTTTTT. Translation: CASRDSYTGELFF.

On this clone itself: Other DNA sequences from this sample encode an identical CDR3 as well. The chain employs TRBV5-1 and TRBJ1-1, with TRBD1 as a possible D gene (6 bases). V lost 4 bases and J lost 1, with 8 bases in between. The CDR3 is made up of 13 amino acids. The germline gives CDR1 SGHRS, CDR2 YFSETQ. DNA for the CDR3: TGCGCCAGCAGCGCACAGGGGAACACTGAAGCTTTCTTT. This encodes CASSAQGNTEAFF. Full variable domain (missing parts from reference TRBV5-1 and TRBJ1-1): KAGVTQTPRYLIKTRGQQVTLSCSPISGHRSVSWYQQTPGQGLQFLFEYFSETQRNKGNFPGRFSGRQFSNSRSEMNVSTLELGDSALYLCASSAQGNTEAFFGQGTRLTVV.

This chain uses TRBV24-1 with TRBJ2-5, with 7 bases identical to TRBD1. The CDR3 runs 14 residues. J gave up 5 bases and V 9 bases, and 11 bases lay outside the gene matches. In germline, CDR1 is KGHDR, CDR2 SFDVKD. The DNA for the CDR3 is TGTGCCACCCGGCCGGGGACAGCTGGTGAGACCCAGTACTTC. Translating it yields CATRPGTAGETQYF.

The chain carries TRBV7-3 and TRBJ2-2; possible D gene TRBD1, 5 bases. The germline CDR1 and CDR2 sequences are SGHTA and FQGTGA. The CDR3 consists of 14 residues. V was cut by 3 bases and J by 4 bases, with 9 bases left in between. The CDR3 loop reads CASSLAGITGELFF. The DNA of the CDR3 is TGTGCCAGCAGCTTGGCAGGGATCACCGGGGAGCTGTTTTTT.

CDR3 loop: CASSETEETQYF. In DNA, the CDR3 is TGTGCCAGCAGTGAGACGGAAGAGACCCAGTACTTC. The V and J genes are TRBV2 and TRBJ2-5; D not resolved. Germline CDR1 reads SNHLY; CDR2 reads FYNNEI. The V and J ends lost 3 bases and 3 bases respectively, with 5 bases between them. This CDR3 is 12 amino acids long.

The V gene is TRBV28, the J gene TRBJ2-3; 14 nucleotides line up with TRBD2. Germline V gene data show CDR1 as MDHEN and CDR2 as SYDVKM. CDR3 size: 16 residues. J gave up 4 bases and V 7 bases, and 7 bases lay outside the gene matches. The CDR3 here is CASIRGTSGRSDTQYF. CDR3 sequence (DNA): TGTGCCAGCATTCGGGGGACTAGCGGGAGATCAGATACGCAGTATTTT.

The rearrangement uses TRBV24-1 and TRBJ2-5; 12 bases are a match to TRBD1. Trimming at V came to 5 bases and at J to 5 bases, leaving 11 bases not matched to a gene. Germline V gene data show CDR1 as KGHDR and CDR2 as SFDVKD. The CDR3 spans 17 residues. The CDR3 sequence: CATSVAGQGAARETQYF. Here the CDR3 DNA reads TGTGCCACCAGTGTAGCGGGACAGGGGGCGGCCAGGGAGACCCAGTACTTC.

CDR3 sequence (DNA): TGTGCCAGCAGCTTTGGCACAGATACGCAGTATTTT. This codes for CASSFGTDTQYF. This sequence joins TRBV13 and TRBJ2-3; D remains unclear. V was pared by 3 bases and J by 1 base, with 2 bases between. Germline V gives CDR1 PRHDT, CDR2 FYEKMQ (reference sequence). The CDR3 totals 12 residues.

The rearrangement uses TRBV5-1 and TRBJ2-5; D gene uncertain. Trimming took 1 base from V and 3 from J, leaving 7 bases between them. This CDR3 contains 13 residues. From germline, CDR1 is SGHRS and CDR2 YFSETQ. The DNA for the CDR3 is TGCGCCAGCAGCTTGCTCCTGGAAGAGACCCAGTACTTC. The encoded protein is CASSLLLEETQYF.

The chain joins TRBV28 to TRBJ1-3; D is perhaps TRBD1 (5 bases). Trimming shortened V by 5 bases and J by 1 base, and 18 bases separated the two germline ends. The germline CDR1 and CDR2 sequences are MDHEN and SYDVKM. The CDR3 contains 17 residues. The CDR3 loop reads CASSTLRGWKSGNTIYF. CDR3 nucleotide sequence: TGTGCCAGCAGTACCCTACGGGGGTGGAAGTCTGGAAACACCATATATTTT.

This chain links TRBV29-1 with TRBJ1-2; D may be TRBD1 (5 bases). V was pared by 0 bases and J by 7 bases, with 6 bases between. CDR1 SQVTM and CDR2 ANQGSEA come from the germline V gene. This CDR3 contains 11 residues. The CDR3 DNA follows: TGCAGCGTTGAAGACAGGGTTGGCTACACCTTC. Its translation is CSVEDRVGYTF. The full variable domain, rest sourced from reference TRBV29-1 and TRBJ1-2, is SAVISQKPSRDICQRGTSLTIQCQVDSQVTMMFWYRQQPGQSLTLIATANQGSEATYESGFVIDKFPISRPNLTFSTLTVSNMSPEDSSIYLCSVEDRVGYTFGSGTRLTVV.

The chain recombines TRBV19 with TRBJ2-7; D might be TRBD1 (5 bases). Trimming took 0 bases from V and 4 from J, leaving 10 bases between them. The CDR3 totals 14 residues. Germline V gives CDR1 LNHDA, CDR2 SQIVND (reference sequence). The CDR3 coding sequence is TGTGCCAGTAGTATAGATGGGGCCATGTACGAGCAGTACTTC. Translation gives CASSIDGAMYEQYF.

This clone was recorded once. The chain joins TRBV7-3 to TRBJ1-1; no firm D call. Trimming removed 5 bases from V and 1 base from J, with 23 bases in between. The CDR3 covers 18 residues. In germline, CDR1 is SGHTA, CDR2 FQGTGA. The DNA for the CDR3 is TGTGCCAGCAGCCTAGAACCCGCCGGGTCGGGATGGAACACTGAAGCTTTCTTT. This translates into CASSLEPAGSGWNTEAFF.

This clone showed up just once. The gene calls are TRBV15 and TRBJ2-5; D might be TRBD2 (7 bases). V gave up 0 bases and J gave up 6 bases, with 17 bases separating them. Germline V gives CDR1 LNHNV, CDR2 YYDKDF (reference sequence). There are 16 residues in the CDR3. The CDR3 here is CATSRDREGGAKTQYF. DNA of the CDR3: TGTGCCACCAGCAGAGATAGAGAAGGGGGGGCAAAGACCCAGTACTTC.

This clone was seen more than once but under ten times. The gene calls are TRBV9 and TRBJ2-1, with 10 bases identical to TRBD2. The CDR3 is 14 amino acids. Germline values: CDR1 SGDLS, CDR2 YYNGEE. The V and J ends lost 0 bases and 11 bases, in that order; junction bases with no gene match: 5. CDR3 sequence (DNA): TGTGCCAGCAGCGTAGCGGCTAGCGGGAGTCAGCAGTTCTTC. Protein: CASSVAASGSQQFF.

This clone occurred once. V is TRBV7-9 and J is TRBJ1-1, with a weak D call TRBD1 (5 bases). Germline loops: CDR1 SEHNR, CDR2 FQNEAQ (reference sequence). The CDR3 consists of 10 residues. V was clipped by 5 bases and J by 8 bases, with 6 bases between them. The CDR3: CASSAGEAFF. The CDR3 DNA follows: TGTGCCAGCAGCGCAGGGGAAGCTTTCTTT.

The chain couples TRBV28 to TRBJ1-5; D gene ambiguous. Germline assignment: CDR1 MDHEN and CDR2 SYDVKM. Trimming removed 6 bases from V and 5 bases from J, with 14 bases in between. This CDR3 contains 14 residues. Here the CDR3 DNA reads TGTGCCAGCAGCTCAACAGCCGACTATCAGCCCCAGCATTTT. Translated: CASSSTADYQPQHF.

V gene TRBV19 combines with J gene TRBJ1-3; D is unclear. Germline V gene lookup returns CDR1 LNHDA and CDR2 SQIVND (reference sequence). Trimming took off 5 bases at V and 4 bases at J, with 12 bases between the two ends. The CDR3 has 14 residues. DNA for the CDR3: TGTGCCAGTAGTGTATCGTATGCCGGAAACACCATATATTTT. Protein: CASSVSYAGNTIYF.

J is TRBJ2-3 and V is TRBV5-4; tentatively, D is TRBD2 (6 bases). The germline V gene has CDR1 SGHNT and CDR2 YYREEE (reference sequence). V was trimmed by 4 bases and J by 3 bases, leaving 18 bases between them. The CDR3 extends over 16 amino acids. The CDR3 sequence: CASSRGGDVGTDTQYF. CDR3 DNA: TGTGCCAGCAGCCGGGGCGGGGACGTCGGGACAGATACGCAGTATTTT.

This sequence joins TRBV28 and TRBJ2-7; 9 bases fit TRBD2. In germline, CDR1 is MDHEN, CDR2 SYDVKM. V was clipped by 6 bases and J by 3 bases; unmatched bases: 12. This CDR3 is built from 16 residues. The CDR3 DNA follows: TGTGCCAGCAGCCCGGATACTAGCGGGTCCTTCTACGAGCAGTACTTC. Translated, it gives CASSPDTSGSFYEQYF.

In nucleotides, the CDR3 is TGTGCCAGCAGCTTAGTGGGAGGTGCCCGGGGGGCTTACGAGCAGTACTTC. This codes for CASSLVGGARGAYEQYF. The J gene is TRBJ2-7, the V gene TRBV7-9, with TRBD2 as a possible D gene (7 bases). With 1 base removed from V and 4 bases from J, the gap between germline ends came to 20 bases. The CDR3 loop spans 17 amino acids. Germline CDR1 and CDR2: SEHNR and FQNEAQ (reference sequence).

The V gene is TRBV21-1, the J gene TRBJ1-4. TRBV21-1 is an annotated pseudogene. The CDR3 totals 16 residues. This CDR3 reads CASSTRAGRTNEKLFF. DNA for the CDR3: TGTGCCAGCAGCACCCGTGCCGGGAGAACTAATGAAAAACTGTTTTTT.

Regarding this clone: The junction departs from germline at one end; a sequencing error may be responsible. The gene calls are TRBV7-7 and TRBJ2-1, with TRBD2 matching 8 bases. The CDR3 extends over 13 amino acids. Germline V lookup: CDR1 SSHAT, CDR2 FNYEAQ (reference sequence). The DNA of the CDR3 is TGTGCTAGCAGCTTAGCGGGAATTGATGAGCAGTTCTTC. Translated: CASSLAGIDEQFF.

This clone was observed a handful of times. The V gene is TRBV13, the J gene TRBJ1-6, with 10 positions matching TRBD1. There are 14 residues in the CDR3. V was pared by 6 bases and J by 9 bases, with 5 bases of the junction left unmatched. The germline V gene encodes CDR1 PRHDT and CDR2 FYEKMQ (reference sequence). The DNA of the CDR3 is TGTGCCAGCAGTGGGGACAGGGGCCGTTCACCCCTCCACTTT. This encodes CASSGDRGRSPLHF.

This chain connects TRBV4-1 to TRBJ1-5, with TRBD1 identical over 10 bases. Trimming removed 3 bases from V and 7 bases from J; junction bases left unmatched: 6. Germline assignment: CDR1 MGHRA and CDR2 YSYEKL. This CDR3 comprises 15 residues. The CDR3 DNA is TGCGCCAGCAGCCAGTGGGACAGGGGAGGACAGCCCCAGCATTTT. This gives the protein CASSQWDRGGQPQHF.

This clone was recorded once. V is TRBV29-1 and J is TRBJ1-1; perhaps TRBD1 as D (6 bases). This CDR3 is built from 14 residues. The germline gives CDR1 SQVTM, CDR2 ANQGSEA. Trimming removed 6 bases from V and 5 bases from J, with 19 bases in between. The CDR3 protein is CSVNSYRARTEAFF. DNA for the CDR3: TGCAGCGTAAATTCTTACAGGGCTCGGACTGAAGCTTTCTTT. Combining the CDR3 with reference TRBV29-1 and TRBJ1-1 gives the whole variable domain SAVISQKPSRDICQRGTSLTIQCQVDSQVTMMFWYRQQPGQSLTLIATANQGSEATYESGFVIDKFPISRPNLTFSTLTVSNMSPEDSSIYLCSVNSYRARTEAFFGQGTRLTVV.

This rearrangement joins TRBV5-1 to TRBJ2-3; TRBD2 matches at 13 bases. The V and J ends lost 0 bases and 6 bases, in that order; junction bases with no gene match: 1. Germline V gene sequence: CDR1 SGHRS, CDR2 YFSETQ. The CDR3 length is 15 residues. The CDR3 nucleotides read TGCGCCAGCAGCTTGGGGACTAGCGGGAGTGATACGCAGTATTTT. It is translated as CASSLGTSGSDTQYF. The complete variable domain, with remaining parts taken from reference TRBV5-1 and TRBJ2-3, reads KAGVTQTPRYLIKTRGQQVTLSCSPISGHRSVSWYQQTPGQGLQFLFEYFSETQRNKGNFPGRFSGRQFSNSRSEMNVSTLELGDSALYLCASSLGTSGSDTQYFGPGTRLTVL.

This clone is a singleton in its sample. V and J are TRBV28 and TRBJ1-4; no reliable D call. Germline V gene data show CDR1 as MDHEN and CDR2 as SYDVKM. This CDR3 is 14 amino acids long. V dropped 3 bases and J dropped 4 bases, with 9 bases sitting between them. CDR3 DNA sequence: TGTGCCAGCAGTTTCGGGCAGAGTAATGAAAAACTGTTTTTT. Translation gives CASSFGQSNEKLFF.